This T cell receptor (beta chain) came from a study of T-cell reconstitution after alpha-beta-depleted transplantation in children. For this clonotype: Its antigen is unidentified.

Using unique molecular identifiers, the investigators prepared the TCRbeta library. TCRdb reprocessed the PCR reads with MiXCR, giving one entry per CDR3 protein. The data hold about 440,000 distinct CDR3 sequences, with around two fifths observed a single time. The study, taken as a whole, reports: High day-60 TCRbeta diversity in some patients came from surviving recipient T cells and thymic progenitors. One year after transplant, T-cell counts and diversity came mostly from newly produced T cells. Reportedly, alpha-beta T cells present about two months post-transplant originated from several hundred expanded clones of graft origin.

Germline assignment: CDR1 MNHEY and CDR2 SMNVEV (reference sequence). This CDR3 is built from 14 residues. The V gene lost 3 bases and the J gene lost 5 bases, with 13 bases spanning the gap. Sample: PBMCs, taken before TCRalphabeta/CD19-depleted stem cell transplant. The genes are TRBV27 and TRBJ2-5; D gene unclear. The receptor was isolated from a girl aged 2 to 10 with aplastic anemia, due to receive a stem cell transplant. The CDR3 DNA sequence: TGTGCCAGCAGTTTGCCCGAACATAGGGAGACCCAGTACTTC. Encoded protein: CASSLPEHRETQYF.